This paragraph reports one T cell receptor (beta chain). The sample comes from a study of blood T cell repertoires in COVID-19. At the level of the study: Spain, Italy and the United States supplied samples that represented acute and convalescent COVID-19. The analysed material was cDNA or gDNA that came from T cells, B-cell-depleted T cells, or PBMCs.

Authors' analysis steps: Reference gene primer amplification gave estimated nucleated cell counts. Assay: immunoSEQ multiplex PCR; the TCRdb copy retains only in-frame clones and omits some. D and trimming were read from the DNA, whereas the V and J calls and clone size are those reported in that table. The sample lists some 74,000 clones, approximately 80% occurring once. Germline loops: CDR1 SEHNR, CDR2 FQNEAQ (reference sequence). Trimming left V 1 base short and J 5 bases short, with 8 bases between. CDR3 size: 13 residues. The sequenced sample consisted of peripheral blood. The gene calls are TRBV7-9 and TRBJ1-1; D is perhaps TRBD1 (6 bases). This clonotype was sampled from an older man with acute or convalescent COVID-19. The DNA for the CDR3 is TGTGCCAGCAGCTTAGAACAGGGTACTGAAGCTTTCTTT. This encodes CASSLEQGTEAFF. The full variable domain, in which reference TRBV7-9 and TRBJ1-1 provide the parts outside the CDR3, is DTGVSQNPRHKITKRGQNVTFRCDPISEHNRLYWYRQTLGQGPEFLTYFQNEAQLEKSRLLSDRFSAERPKGSFSTLEIQRTEQGDSAMYLCASSLEQGTEAFFGQGTRLTVV.